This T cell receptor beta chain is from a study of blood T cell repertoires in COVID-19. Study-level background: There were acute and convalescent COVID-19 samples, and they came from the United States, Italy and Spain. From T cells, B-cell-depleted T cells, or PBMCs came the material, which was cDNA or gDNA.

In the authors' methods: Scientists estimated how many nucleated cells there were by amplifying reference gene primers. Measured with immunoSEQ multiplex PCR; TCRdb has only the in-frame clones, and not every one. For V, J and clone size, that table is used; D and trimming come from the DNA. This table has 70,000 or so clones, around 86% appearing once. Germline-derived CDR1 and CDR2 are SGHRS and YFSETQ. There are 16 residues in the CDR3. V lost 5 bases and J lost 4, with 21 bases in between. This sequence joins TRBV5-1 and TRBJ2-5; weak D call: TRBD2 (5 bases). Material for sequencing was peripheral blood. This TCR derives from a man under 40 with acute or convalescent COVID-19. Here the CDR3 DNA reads TGCGCCAGCAGTTACGGGATAGAGTTGGGTGGAGAGACCCAGTACTTC. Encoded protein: CASSYGIELGGETQYF.